The 21 T cell receptor beta chains reported below all come from one sample, sequenced in a study of control samples from healthy donors and cancer patients. Generated by immunoSEQ multiplex PCR, the TCRdb table keeps only in-frame clones and is missing some. The sample contains fewer than 500,000 clones, 75% to 95% of which appear only once. Sequencing was carried out using PBMCs. The source of these receptors is a man aged 40-55 years with head and neck cancer.

V and J are TRBV10-3 and TRBJ2-5; TRBD2 might be the D (5 bases). Trimming shortened V by 11 bases and J by 5 bases, and 18 bases separated the two germline ends. The CDR3 is 13 residues long. CDR1 and CDR2 (germline): ENHRY, SYGVKD. CDR3 bases: TGTGCCTACAGTGAGGGCCTGGGGGAGACCCAGTACTTC. Translated, it gives CAYSEGLGETQYF.

DNA of the CDR3: TGCAGTGCTAGAATGCCCCCCGAGCAGTACTTC. Encoded protein: CSARMPPEQYF. The rearrangement uses TRBV20-1 and TRBJ2-7; no reliable D call. The V end was cut by 2 bases, the J end by 6 bases, with 8 bases between. The CDR3 sequence is 11 residues long. Germline loops: CDR1 DFQATT, CDR2 SNEGSKA (reference sequence).

This chain joins TRBV19 and TRBJ1-5; weak D call: TRBD1 (6 bases). Per germline, CDR1 LNHDA and CDR2 SQIVND (reference sequence). V lost 9 bases and J 7 bases, leaving 25 bases between the germline ends. This CDR3 contains 16 residues. In DNA, the CDR3 is TGTGCCAGCCATCCGTGGGATTCGACAGGTGAACAGCCCCAGCATTTT. It specifies CASHPWDSTGEQPQHF.

The chain is built from TRBV6-5 and TRBJ1-1; D is perhaps TRBD1 (6 bases). The CDR3 is made up of 13 amino acids. Germline assignment: CDR1 MNHEY and CDR2 SVGAGI. The V gene lost 6 bases and the J gene lost 4 bases, with 12 bases spanning the gap. The DNA for the CDR3 is TGTGCCAGCAGGGGGGGGCATAGCACTGAAGCTTTCTTT. Protein product: CASRGGHSTEAFF.

This clone appeared many times. V gene TRBV5-1 combines with J gene TRBJ1-4, with no clear D. The CDR3 is made up of 15 amino acids. V was shortened by 1 base and J by 0 bases, with 7 bases between the two germline ends. Germline CDR1 and CDR2: SGHRS and YFSETQ. The CDR3 nucleotides are TGCGCCAGCAGCTTGTGGGCAGCAACTAATGAAAAACTGTTTTTT. This encodes CASSLWAATNEKLFF.

This clone has just one count. The V and J genes are TRBV7-3 and TRBJ2-7; 9 bases align to TRBD2. V gave up 8 bases and J gave up 1 base; unmatched junction bases: 6. Germline-derived CDR1 and CDR2 are SGHTA and FQGTGA. The CDR3 loop spans 14 amino acids. The CDR3 region is CASGETSGSYEQYF. The CDR3 DNA reads as TGTGCCAGCGGTGAGACTAGCGGATCCTACGAGCAGTACTTC.

The rearrangement uses TRBV2 and TRBJ2-7; no clear D gene. The length of the CDR3 is 13 residues. Trimming shortened V by 4 bases and J by 0 bases, and 7 bases separated the two germline ends. CDR1 SNHLY and CDR2 FYNNEI come from the germline V gene. The chain's CDR3 is CASSAGNSYEQYF. CDR3 nucleotide sequence: TGTGCCAGCAGTGCCGGAAACTCCTACGAGCAGTACTTC. Together with reference TRBV2 and TRBJ2-7, the CDR3 gives the full variable domain: EPEVTQTPSHQVTQMGQEVILRCVPISNHLYFYWYRQILGQKVEFLVSFYNNEISEKSEIFDDQFSVERPDGSNFTLKIRSTKLEDSAMYFCASSAGNSYEQYFGPGTRLTVT.

J is TRBJ1-1 and V is TRBV7-9; D ambiguous. The CDR3 covers 12 residues. V was cut by 5 bases and J by 11 bases, with 15 bases left in between. Germline V lookup: CDR1 SEHNR, CDR2 FQNEAQ (reference sequence). CDR3 in DNA: TGTGCCAGCAGCGTCCCAGGAACGGGCGCTTTCTTT. Protein product: CASSVPGTGAFF.

The chain has TRBV28 and TRBJ2-7; weak D call: TRBD1 (6 bases). Trimming stripped 5 bases from V and 0 bases from J, with 8 bases between. Germline loops: CDR1 MDHEN, CDR2 SYDVKM. The CDR3 covers 13 residues. The CDR3 here is CASSRDNSYEQYF. As DNA, the CDR3 is TGTGCCAGCAGTAGGGACAACTCCTACGAGCAGTACTTC.

This clone was found once. The chain combines TRBV18 with TRBJ1-4, with 7 bases fitting TRBD1. With V trimmed by 6 bases and J by 0 bases, 7 bases remained unmatched. CDR3 size: 16 residues. Germline CDR1 and CDR2: KGHSH and LQKENI. The CDR3 sequence is CASSLQGLSTNEKLFF. In DNA, the CDR3 is TGTGCCAGCTCTTTACAGGGGTTATCAACTAATGAAAAACTGTTTTTT.

V usage is TRBV5-4 and J usage is TRBJ2-5, with 12 positions matching TRBD1. V lost 5 bases to trimming and J lost 5 bases; unmatched junction nucleotides: 4. Germline V gene sequence: CDR1 SGHNT, CDR2 YYREEE (reference sequence). This CDR3 is built from 14 residues. The CDR3 here is CASSRDRGRETQYF. Here the CDR3 DNA reads TGTGCCAGCAGTCGGGACAGGGGGCGGGAGACCCAGTACTTC.

The chain combines TRBV11-2 with TRBJ2-7; D perhaps matches TRBD2 (6 bases). The CDR3 runs 15 residues. CDR1 is SGHAT and CDR2 is FQNNGV in the germline V gene. Trimming removed 1 base at V and 0 bases at J, with 10 bases between. The CDR3 protein is CASSLGGGNSYEQYF. The CDR3 DNA follows: TGTGCCAGCAGCTTAGGGGGCGGGAACTCCTACGAGCAGTACTTC.

This clone was seen just once. The rearrangement uses TRBV28 and TRBJ1-2; 10 bases fit TRBD1. CDR1 is MDHEN and CDR2 is SYDVKM in the germline V gene. V shed 6 bases and J 3 bases; nucleotides not matched to a gene: 10. The CDR3 consists of 16 residues. As DNA, the CDR3 is TGTGCCAGCAGGGAAGTGACAGGGGGCTTGGACTATGGCTACACCTTC. Its protein product is CASREVTGGLDYGYTF.

The chain carries TRBV18 and TRBJ1-1, with TRBD1 matching 8 bases. This CDR3 region has 16 residues. The germline gives CDR1 KGHSH, CDR2 LQKENI. V shed 4 bases, J shed 0 bases, and the junction held 7 bases outside the gene matches. CDR3 coding DNA: TGTGCCAGCTCACGAGGACAGGGAGGAGTGAACACTGAAGCTTTCTTT. This gives the protein CASSRGQGGVNTEAFF.

The chain links TRBV10-2 to TRBJ2-3, with D hard to call. CDR1 is WSHSY and CDR2 is SAAADI in the germline V gene. V shed 4 bases and J shed 1 base, with 6 bases lying between them. CDR3 length: 13 amino acids. For the CDR3, the DNA is TGCGCCAGCAGTGTCATGCGCACAGATACGCAGTATTTT. Encoded protein: CASSVMRTDTQYF.

The genes are TRBV28 and TRBJ1-4, with D unresolved. Germline V lookup: CDR1 MDHEN, CDR2 SYDVKM. The V end was cut by 5 bases, the J end by 13 bases, with 14 bases between. The CDR3 extends over 12 amino acids. CDR3 coding DNA: TGTGCCAGCAGTCCAGAGAAGCGTTCACTGTTTTTT. Amino acids: CASSPEKRSLFF. Filled out from reference TRBV28 and TRBJ1-4, the complete variable domain reads DVKVTQSSRYLVKRTGEKVFLECVQDMDHENMFWYRQDPGLGLRLIYFSYDVKMKEKGDIPEGYSVSREKKERFSLILESASTNQTSMYLCASSPEKRSLFFGSGTQLSVL.

The V call is TRBV11-2, the J call TRBJ2-1; TRBD2 agrees at 7 bases. The V gene end was trimmed by 3 bases and the J gene end by 8 bases; junction bases not matched to a gene: 7. The CDR3 sequence is 14 residues long. Germline CDR1 and CDR2: SGHAT and FQNNGV. CDR3 coding DNA: TGTGCCAGCAGCTTCGGGGGAGGGAGGTATGAGCAGTTCTTC. This encodes CASSFGGGRYEQFF.

This clone has just one count. The V and J genes are TRBV6-5 and TRBJ1-2; D uncertain. Trimming cost V 0 bases and J 4 bases, with 12 bases left between them. The length of the CDR3 is 15 residues. CDR1 and CDR2 from the germline V gene are MNHEY and SVGAGI. CDR3 region: CASSYSWWSGYGYTF. In nucleotides, the CDR3 is TGTGCCAGCAGTTACTCGTGGTGGTCCGGCTATGGCTACACCTTC.

V and J are TRBV4-1 and TRBJ2-7, with TRBD1 as a possible D gene (6 bases). The germline gives CDR1 MGHRA, CDR2 YSYEKL. The CDR3 covers 15 residues. V dropped 2 bases and J dropped 0 bases, with 11 bases sitting between them. The CDR3 region has the DNA TGCGCCAGCAGCCAACGGGACACCGGCTCCTACGAGCAGTACTTC. Encoded protein: CASSQRDTGSYEQYF.

This clone has more than one count but fewer than ten. This sample includes further DNA sequences coding for the same CDR3. CDR3 in amino acids: CASSQGGGQPQHF. DNA of the CDR3: TGTGCCAGCAGCCAAGGGGGGGGTCAGCCCCAGCATTTT. The J gene is TRBJ1-5, the V gene TRBV3-1 (or the pseudogene TRBV3-2); TRBD1 is a possible D gene (5 bases). CDR3 length equals 13 residues. V lost 1 base and J lost 6, with 7 bases in between. Germline CDR1 and CDR2: LGHDT and YNNKEL (reference sequence).

V usage is TRBV7-2 and J usage is TRBJ1-5; D gene unclear. The CDR3 covers 13 residues. Germline CDR1 and CDR2: SGHTA and FQGNSA. V was trimmed by 2 bases and J by 4 bases, leaving 6 bases between them. The CDR3 DNA reads as TGTGCCAGCAGCTTAACGAGAAATCAGCCCCAGCATTTT. Its translation is CASSLTRNQPQHF.